A selection of T cell receptor beta chains follows, all from one sample in a study of naive and memory T cell subsets. One entry per CDR3 protein, called by TCRdb with MiXCR from the UMI-ligation and nested PCR reads. This sample carries about 150,000 distinct CDR3 sequences, 20% to 25% of them seen once, and the ten largest clones take 0.11%. Sequencing was done on a sample of naive CD4+ T cells from blood. Receptors were obtained from a human donor in good health. CDR3s include the opening cysteine and the closing phenylalanine or tryptophan. D genes are given only for firm matches. Where a row states a size, it is once, few, many or the class of an expanded clone; other rows omit it.

14 | TRBJ2-5 | TRBD2 | NA | TRBV29-1 | TGCAGCGTTGCTTCTTCTAGCGGGAAGGAGACCCAGTACTTC | CSVASSSGKETQYF
16 | TRBJ2-1 | NA | few | TRBV12-3/TRBV12-4 | TGTGCCAGCAGTTCGGAGGCTGCTATTCTATACAATGAGCAGTTCTTC | CASSSEAAILYNEQFF
15 | TRBJ2-5 | NA | few | TRBV9 | TGTGCCAGCAGCGTAGTGGGGGTAACAGGAGAGACCCAGTACTTC | CASSVVGVTGETQYF
11 | TRBJ2-5 | NA | many | TRBV2 | TGTGCCAGCAGTGAGGTGGAGACCCAGTACTTC | CASSEVETQYF
15 | TRBJ2-7 | NA | once | TRBV5-1 | TGCGCCAGCAGCGTAGAACAGGGGAGGGTTTACGAGCAGTACTTC | CASSVEQGRVYEQYF
14 | TRBJ2-7 | TRBD2 | few | TRBV10-3 | TGTGCCATCAGCGAGCGGGAGGGTCCCTACGAGCAGTACTTC | CAISEREGPYEQYF
15 | TRBJ2-1 | TRBD2 | few | TRBV27 | TGTGCCAGCAGTCAAGGACTAGCGGTTTACAATGAGCAGTTCTTC | CASSQGLAVYNEQFF
17 | TRBJ2-3 | NA | NA | TRBV20-1 | TGCAGTGCTAGAGATGGGGGTGGAAAGTCCGGCGGAGATACGCAGTATTTT | CSARDGGGKSGGDTQYF
16 | TRBJ2-1 | NA | NA | TRBV7-2 | TGTGCCAGCAGCCCGACACTAGGGATAGAGCACAATGAGCAGTTCTTC | CASSPTLGIEHNEQFF
13 | TRBJ2-7 | TRBD1 | many | TRBV6-5 | TGTGCCAGCCGCGGACAGGGTACGTACGAGCAGTACTTC | CASRGQGTYEQYF
16 | TRBJ2-7 | TRBD2 | few | TRBV28 | TGTGCCAGCAGCTACCCGGGACTAGCGGGTTTCGGCGAGCAGTACTTC | CASSYPGLAGFGEQYF
18 | TRBJ1-1 | NA | few | TRBV3-1 | TGTGCCAGCAGCCAAGATAGTCCCAGACCACTAGGGGGGCCGGTGGCTTTCTTT | CASSQDSPRPLGGPVAFF
14 | TRBJ1-2 | NA | few | TRBV5-4 | TGTGCCAGCAGCTTGGACAGGGATAGCTATGGCTACACCTTC | CASSLDRDSYGYTF
16 | TRBJ2-7 | TRBD1 | many | TRBV5-4 | TGTGCCAGCAGCCTCAGGACAGGGGGCAGTTTGTACGAGCAGTACTTC | CASSLRTGGSLYEQYF
18 | TRBJ2-6 | TRBD1 | NA | TRBV2 | TGTGCCAGCAGTGAAACAGAGACAGGGATCTCTGGGGCCAACGTCCTGACTTTC | CASSETETGISGANVLTF
11 | TRBJ2-3 | NA | NA | TRBV29-1 | TGCAGCGTAGGAGGGTCGGATACGCAGTATTTT | CSVGGSDTQYF
17 | TRBJ2-6 | TRBD1 | NA | TRBV2 | TGTGCCAGCAGTGAAGTTAATACAGGGGCTGGGGCCAACGTCCTGACTTTC | CASSEVNTGAGANVLTF
15 | TRBJ2-3 | TRBD2 | NA | TRBV20-1 | TGCAGTGCTCCGCGGCCGGGCGGGAGGGTGAATACGCAGTATTTT | CSAPRPGGRVNTQYF
13 | TRBJ2-1 | NA | NA | TRBV7-2 | TGTGCCAGCAGCTTAGTTGGGTTGGCTGAGCAGTTCTTC | CASSLVGLAEQFF
13 | TRBJ2-1 | NA | few | TRBV20-1 | TGCAGTGCTATTCCGAAGGAGGTTTATGAGCAGTTCTTC | CSAIPKEVYEQFF
16 | TRBJ2-3 | TRBD2 | few | TRBV6-2/TRBV6-3 | TGTGCCAGCAGCCTCATTAGCGGGATTGGGACAGATACGCAGTATTTT | CASSLISGIGTDTQYF
17 | TRBJ2-5 | TRBD2 | NA | TRBV10-3 | TGTGCCATCAGTGAGTCGATCGCTAGCGGGAGGCAAGAGACCCAGTACTTC | CAISESIASGRQETQYF
15 | TRBJ2-1 | TRBD2 | few | TRBV5-1 | TGCGCCAGCAGCTTGGCTAGCGGGGGCTCGCGGGAGCAGTTCTTC | CASSLASGGSREQFF
16 | TRBJ2-1 | NA | few | TRBV20-1 | TGCAGTGTTTCCCCACCTAGGATTTGGTCCTACAATGAGCAGTTCTTC | CSVSPPRIWSYNEQFF
15 | TRBJ1-2 | TRBD1 | NA | TRBV25-1 | TGTGCCAGCAGTGAGACAGGGGGGATAAACTATGGCTACACCTTC | CASSETGGINYGYTF
15 | TRBJ1-4 | NA | few | TRBV20-1 | TGCAGTCTATTCAGAGATTCTGCAACTAATGAAAAACTGTTTTTT | CSLFRDSATNEKLFF
16 | TRBJ2-1 | NA | few | TRBV7-9 | TGTGCCAGCAGCACTGGGTACCACAGAAGTTACAATGAGCAGTTCTTC | CASSTGYHRSYNEQFF
13 | TRBJ1-1 | NA | many | TRBV12-3/TRBV12-4 | TGTGCCAGCAGTTTGACGCGGGACACTGAAGCTTTCTTT | CASSLTRDTEAFF
14 | TRBJ2-1 | TRBD1 | NA | TRBV5-1 | TGCGCCAGTAGGGACAGGGGTGGGAACAATGAGCAGTTCTTC | CASRDRGGNNEQFF
15 | TRBJ2-3 | NA | few | TRBV7-3 | TGTGCCAGCAGCTTAACCCCTAGTAGCACAGATACGCAGTATTTT | CASSLTPSSTDTQYF
11 | TRBJ2-7 | NA | NA | TRBV28 | TGTGCCAGCAGTTTGATCGCCGAGCAGTACTTC | CASSLIAEQYF
15 | TRBJ2-3 | TRBD2 | many | TRBV10-1 | TGCGCCAGCAGTGTGACTAGCGGGGGGGGCGATACGCAGTATTTT | CASSVTSGGGDTQYF
16 | TRBJ2-2 | TRBD1 | few | TRBV6-6 | TGTGCCAGCAGTTACCGGACAGGAGGTTACACCGGGGAGCTGTTTTTT | CASSYRTGGYTGELFF
13 | TRBJ1-1 | TRBD1 | many | TRBV20-1 | TGCAGTGATTTTGGCAGGGGGACCACTGAAGCTTTCTTT | CSDFGRGTTEAFF
12 | TRBJ2-7 | TRBD2 | few | TRBV29-1 | TGCAGCGTTGAAGGGGGGGGCTACGAGCAGTACTTC | CSVEGGGYEQYF
13 | TRBJ1-2 | NA | NA | TRBV7-2 | TGTGCCAGCAGCAAACGGATTAACTATGGCTACACCTTC | CASSKRINYGYTF
16 | TRBJ1-1 | TRBD1 | many | TRBV20-1 | TGCAGTGCTAGAGACGCGGGACAGATAATGAACACTGAAGCTTTCTTT | CSARDAGQIMNTEAFF
15 | TRBJ1-5 | NA | NA | TRBV20-1 | TGCAGTGCTAGAGGCGGTCGACATGCCAATCAGCCCCAGCATTTT | CSARGGRHANQPQHF
11 | TRBJ2-7 | NA | NA | TRBV20-1 | TGCAGTGCTGGGGAACAGGTTCGGCAGTACTTC | CSAGEQVRQYF
16 | TRBJ1-3 | NA | NA | TRBV2 | TGTGCCAGCAGTGATAGCGGCAGATTCTCTGGAAACACCATATATTTT | CASSDSGRFSGNTIYF
15 | TRBJ1-1 | NA | NA | TRBV9 | TGTGCCAGCAGCGTAGGAGACGGGCTCCGCACTGAAGCTTTCTTT | CASSVGDGLRTEAFF
15 | TRBJ2-6 | NA | NA | TRBV23-1 | TGCGCCAGCAGTCGACATTCCTCTGGGCCCAACGTCCTGACTTTC | CASSRHSSGPNVLTF
13 | TRBJ2-1 | NA | many | TRBV7-2 | TGTGCCAGCAGCCGGGGGAGGATCAATGAGCAGTTCTTC | CASSRGRINEQFF
12 | TRBJ1-1 | NA | NA | TRBV20-1 | TGCAGTGTACATGGCGCGGGCACTGAAGCTTTCTTT | CSVHGAGTEAFF
14 | TRBJ2-7 | NA | NA | TRBV25-1 | TGTGCCAGCAGGGGGGCTGAGGTCCCTTACGAGCAGTACTTC | CASRGAEVPYEQYF
9 | TRBJ2-2 | NA | many | TRBV20-1 | TGCAGTGCCTACGGGGAGCTGTTTTTT | CSAYGELFF
13 | TRBJ2-7 | NA | NA | TRBV27 | TGTGCCAGCCCTTCTAAGGACCGGTACGAGCAGTACTTC | CASPSKDRYEQYF
13 | TRBJ2-3 | NA | few | TRBV9 | TGTGCCAGCAGCCCTCGTCCCCTTGTTACGCAGTATTTT | CASSPRPLVTQYF
14 | TRBJ2-2 | NA | few | TRBV7-9 | TGTGCCAGCATCCTACGAGGGGGGACCGGGGAGCTGTTTTTT | CASILRGGTGELFF
12 | TRBJ1-2 | NA | NA | TRBV28 | TGTGCCAGCACCTCGGGGTCTGATGGCTACACCTTC | CASTSGSDGYTF
10 | TRBJ1-2 | NA | NA | TRBV30 | TGTGCCTCGGGATATGGTGGCTACACCTTC | CASGYGGYTF
10 | TRBJ2-4 | TRBD2 | many | TRBV29-1 | TGCAGCGCCGGGGGGACCATTCAGTACTTC | CSAGGTIQYF
13 | TRBJ2-3 | NA | few | TRBV6-5 | TGTGCCAGCAGTAAGGACACCACAGATACGCAGTATTTT | CASSKDTTDTQYF
11 | TRBJ2-1 | NA | many | TRBV29-1 | TGCAGCGTGGATAGATCCCACGAGCAGTTCTTC | CSVDRSHEQFF
13 | TRBJ1-6 | NA | once | TRBV7-2 | TGTGCCAGCAGCCCGGGACTCCCTTCACCCCTCCACTTT | CASSPGLPSPLHF